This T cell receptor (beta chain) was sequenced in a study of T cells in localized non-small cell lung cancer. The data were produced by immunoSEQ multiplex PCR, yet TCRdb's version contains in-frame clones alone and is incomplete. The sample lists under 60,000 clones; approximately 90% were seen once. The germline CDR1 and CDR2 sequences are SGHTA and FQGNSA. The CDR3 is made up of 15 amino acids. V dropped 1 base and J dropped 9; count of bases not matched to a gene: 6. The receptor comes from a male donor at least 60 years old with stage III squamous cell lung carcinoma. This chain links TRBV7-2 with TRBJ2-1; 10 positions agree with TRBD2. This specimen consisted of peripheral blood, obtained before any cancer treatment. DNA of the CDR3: TGTGCCAGCAGCTTAGTTGTACTAGCGGGAATTGAGCAGTTCTTC. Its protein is CASSLVVLAGIEQFF.